This T cell receptor (beta chain) was captured in a study of T cell responses to AZD1222 COVID-19 vaccine (dated by TCRdb to 2020 to 2022). Some background on the complete study: AZD1222 recipients with second doses at about 4 weeks or about 12 weeks were pooled, because spike-specific TCR depth and breadth did not differ between schedules. TCR sequencing was performed for some 250 trial participants, of whom 207 were given two doses of AZD1222 and around 25 were given two doses of MenACWY control vaccine. Enrollment into the trials was organized by age into subgroups of 18-55, 56-69 and 70-plus years, and those subgroups contained 148, 28 and 57 TCR-sequenced participants, respectively. Study-wide conclusions, independent of this receptor: Most participants were white British and females outnumbered males, and the authors suggested that clonal diversity may have been underestimated. CD4 TCRs associated with the vaccine covered the entire spike protein, and the dominant responses were in regions 160-218 and 743-854. Conclusions about previously exposed vaccinees were limited because only 6 or 7 AZD1222 recipients were SARS-CoV-2 seropositive at baseline. Reportedly, almost half of the unique spike-specific TCRs recognized epitopes lying outside the regions that are mutated in the B.1.351 and B.1.1.7 variants. In the small 56-69-year group, the increase in depth fell short of significance, most likely because of low power. Spike-specific TCR breadth and depth rose significantly after two AZD1222 doses compared with day 0 and with MenACWY recipients. No day 14 peak-response samples were available, so repertoires were characterized only after the peak T cell response.

The CDR3 regions of human TCRbeta chains were analyzed by immunosequencing. For the original study's pipeline: Repertoire TCRs were matched against a reference library of SARS-CoV-2-specific TCRs generated with the MIRA antigen-specificity platform. Breadth was defined as the fraction of unique TCRs that were SARS-CoV-2-associated. Depth was defined as the fraction of total T cells that were SARS-CoV-2-associated. Using the MIRA data, every spike-specific TCR was mapped to the spike region that the TCR reacted to and assigned to either a CD4 or a CD8 class. Log10-transformed breadth and depth values were compared by one-way ANOVA with Sidak's multiple comparisons tests. TCRdb limited this immuneACCESS table to in-frame rearrangements with V and J called. A share of clones is missing; checked studies link under half to unresolved V genes, and the rest is unexplained. D and trimming were read from the DNA, whereas the V and J calls and clone size are those reported in that table. The table for this sample lists around 85,000 clones; 65% to 90% of them were counted only once. Approximately 6% of the sample is in the top ten clones.

14 amino acids form the CDR3, both terminal residues included. The germline V gene gives CDR1 as MNHEY and CDR2 as SVGEGT. Read against the paper, the sample's time point label means: baseline before first vaccination. Vaccinee samples were obtained from the UK trials COV001 and COV002, which included a single-blind randomized controlled phase 2/3 trial of AZD1222 (ChAdOx1 nCoV-19) in healthy adults. For TCRbeta chain sequencing, PBMC samples were collected from trial participants at day 0 and at day 28 after the second dose. Concerning this clone: Its antigen is not yet known. The final CDR3 position lacks the conserved phenylalanine or tryptophan, pointing to a likely read error. Because the CDR3's place on the DNA is in doubt, the DNA is left out and the CDR3 is given as listed by TCRdb.

The material sequenced was peripheral blood, taken on day 0 of AZD1222 vaccination. The V gene is TRBV6-2 or TRBV6-3 and the J gene is TRBJ1-2. This sequence was found in an adult in good health. CDR3 reads: CASSLSCCIGKTYG.